This T cell receptor (beta chain) was identified in a study of shared clonotypes between healthy human individuals. The naive CD8 population came from CD45RO-negative cells selected for CCR7, without terminally differentiated effector memory CD45RA+ cells. A remark on this clone: The antigen remains undetermined.

The germline gives CDR1 SGHAT, CDR2 FQNNGV. Trimming cost V 2 bases and J 7 bases, with 8 bases left between them. There are 12 residues in the CDR3. Study-level findings and limits: Clonotype sharing levels among donors were expected to vary with sequencing depth.

Some clones are missing from TCRdb's copy, which holds only in-frame ones; the method was immunoSEQ multiplex PCR. Among millions of clones listed, 93% were seen once. The receptor's source is a man between 18 and 29 years old in good health. Some clones in this sample may be carry-over from other donors' samples. The chain links TRBV11-2 to TRBJ1-2, with D possibly being TRBD1 (5 bases). The sample taken for sequencing was naive CD8+ T cells from PBMCs. CDR3 DNA sequence: TGTGCCAGCAGCTTACCGGGGCCTGGCTACACCTTC. Its protein product is CASSLPGPGYTF.